A single sample is the source of the 17 T cell receptor beta chains below, sequenced in a study of OX40 agonist ivuxolimab in advanced cancers. TCRdb's copy holds only in-frame clones and misses some; the assay was immunoSEQ multiplex PCR. The table has tens of thousands of clones, 80% to 90% seen once. The specimen was CD4+ or CD8+ T cells sorted from blood, collected in a trial of the OX40 agonist ivuxolimab. Source of these receptors: an adult with an advanced solid tumor such as melanoma, head and neck, liver or kidney cancer.

This chain links TRBV5-3 with TRBJ2-7, with TRBD1 matching over 7 bases. TRBV5-3 is an open reading frame, and its role is uncertain. CDR3 length: 14 amino acids. Germline trimming cut 8 bases from V and 4 bases from J; bases unmatched to any gene: 12. The CDR3 DNA is TGTGCCAGCAGCCCAAAACAGGGGATGTACGAGCAGTACTTC. Translating gives CASSPKQGMYEQYF.

This chain joins TRBV7-2 and TRBJ2-3; D is unresolved. The germline V gene encodes CDR1 SGHTA and CDR2 FQGNSA. The CDR3 has 14 residues. The V end lost 5 bases, the J end lost 0 bases, and 9 bases lay between the germline ends. The CDR3: CASSRRPSTDTQYF. In nucleotides, the CDR3 is TGTGCCAGCAGCAGGCGGCCTAGCACAGATACGCAGTATTTT.

The V call is TRBV5-1, the J call TRBJ1-6; perhaps TRBD1 as D (5 bases). Trimming shortened V by 0 bases and J by 6 bases, and 10 bases separated the two germline ends. CDR3 length equals 15 residues. CDR1 SGHRS and CDR2 YFSETQ come from the germline V gene. CDR3 sequence (DNA): TGCGCCAGCAGCTTGGGGGGGTTCGGTAATTCACCCCTCCACTTT. This translates into CASSLGGFGNSPLHF.

This sequence joins TRBV18 and TRBJ1-2; 8 bases align to TRBD1. V lost 5 bases to trimming and J lost 3 bases; unmatched junction nucleotides: 11. CDR3 size: 16 residues. Germline assignment: CDR1 KGHSH and CDR2 LQKENI. CDR3 in DNA: TGTGCCAGCTCAACCGGGGCAGGGGGCGACGACTATGGCTACACCTTC. This codes for CASSTGAGGDDYGYTF.

V usage is TRBV30 and J usage is TRBJ1-2, with TRBD1 as a possible D gene (5 bases). Germline-derived CDR1 and CDR2 are GTSNPN and SVGIG (reference sequence). Trimming removed 0 bases from V and 6 bases from J, with 14 bases in between. This CDR3 spans 14 amino acids. The CDR3 nucleotides are TGTGCCTGGAGTGTTAGACTGGGGGTCCATGGCTACACCTTC. Its protein product is CAWSVRLGVHGYTF.

This chain connects TRBV19 to TRBJ2-3; TRBD2 agrees at 11 bases. The CDR3 totals 16 residues. CDR1 LNHDA and CDR2 SQIVND come from the germline V gene (reference sequence). The ends lost 2 bases at V and 6 bases at J; junction bases unmatched: 7. CDR3 amino acids: CASSIQLAGAVDTQYF. The CDR3 DNA follows: TGTGCCAGTAGTATACAACTAGCGGGGGCAGTTGATACGCAGTATTTT.

V gene TRBV29-1 combines with J gene TRBJ1-1; no clear D. The CDR3 covers 13 residues. The germline V and J ends were trimmed by 7 bases and 4 bases, with 16 bases remaining between them. CDR1 and CDR2 from the germline V gene are SQVTM and ANQGSEA. CDR3 amino acids: CSASEGLGTEAFF. Written as DNA, the CDR3 is TGCAGCGCAAGCGAGGGTTTGGGCACTGAAGCTTTCTTT.

The V gene is TRBV27, the J gene TRBJ1-4; D is unclear. Trimming cost V 5 bases and J 0 bases, with 10 bases left between them. Germline CDR1 is MNHEY and CDR2 is SMNVEV (reference sequence). This CDR3 region has 15 residues. The CDR3 DNA follows: TGTGCCAGCAGTACCAACCGCGCAACTAATGAAAAACTGTTTTTT. Amino acids: CASSTNRATNEKLFF.

This clone was picked up one time. The chain is built from TRBV5-4 and TRBJ1-1; D unresolved. The germline gives CDR1 SGHNT, CDR2 YYREEE (reference sequence). The V and J ends lost 2 bases and 8 bases respectively, with 10 bases between them. CDR3 length: 12 amino acids. CDR3 loop: CASSFERGEAFF. In DNA, the CDR3 is TGTGCCAGCAGCTTCGAAAGAGGGGAAGCTTTCTTT.

V is TRBV5-1 and J is TRBJ2-3; D is undetermined. The ends were cut back, 0 bases at V and 2 bases at J, with 7 bases in the middle. The CDR3 has 14 residues. From germline, CDR1 is SGHRS and CDR2 YFSETQ. The CDR3 DNA sequence: TGCGCCAGCAGCTTGGTTGGATACACAGATACGCAGTATTTT. It codes for CASSLVGYTDTQYF.

This clone was detected once. This chain connects TRBV5-8 to TRBJ2-3, with 8 bases aligning to TRBD1. V trimming: 0 bases; J trimming: 3 bases; junction bases outside the gene matches: 0. The CDR3 is made up of 14 amino acids. Germline lookup yields CDR1 SGHTS and CDR2 YDEGEE. For the CDR3, the DNA is TGTGCCAGCAGCTTGGGGACAGGGACAGATACGCAGTATTTT. Translated, it gives CASSLGTGTDTQYF. The full variable domain, completed using reference TRBV5-8 and TRBJ2-3, is EAGVTQSPTHLIKTRGQQATLRCSPISGHTSVYWYQQALGLGLQFLLWYDEGEERNRGNFPPRFSGRQFPNYSSELNVNALELEDSALYLCASSLGTGTDTQYFGPGTRLTVL.

This clone was seen more than once but under ten times. The chain has TRBV7-8 and TRBJ1-2, with D possibly being TRBD1 (5 bases). V lost 2 bases, J lost 8 bases, and 9 bases lay in between. From germline, CDR1 is SGHVS and CDR2 FQNEAQ. The CDR3 spans 12 residues. CDR3 nucleotide sequence: TGTGCCAGCAGCTTACAAGGGGACGGCTACACCTTC. Residues: CASSLQGDGYTF.

This rearrangement joins TRBV7-8 to TRBJ1-4; unclear D gene. Trimming took off 1 base at V and 0 bases at J, with 9 bases between the two ends. The CDR3 length is 16 residues. From germline, CDR1 is SGHVS and CDR2 FQNEAQ. CDR3 coding DNA: TGTGCCAGCAGCTTAGGCTTCGACCCAACTAATGAAAAACTGTTTTTT. It encodes CASSLGFDPTNEKLFF.

The chain recombines TRBV4-1 with TRBJ1-6, with 9 bases identical to TRBD1. V dropped 1 base and J dropped 8; count of bases not matched to a gene: 3. The CDR3 sequence is 15 residues long. Germline V lookup: CDR1 MGHRA, CDR2 YSYEKL. The CDR3 nucleotides are TGCGCCAGCAGCCAAGGGGGACAGGGATATTCACCCCTCCACTTT. Its translation is CASSQGGQGYSPLHF.

This chain links TRBV5-4 with TRBJ1-2; TRBD1 aligns across 8 bases. Germline CDR1 is SGHNT and CDR2 is YYREEE (reference sequence). This CDR3 region has 15 residues. V lost 2 bases to trimming and J lost 4 bases; unmatched junction nucleotides: 7. The CDR3 is CASSFGQGRAYGYTF. DNA for the CDR3: TGTGCCAGCAGCTTTGGACAGGGACGGGCCTATGGCTACACCTTC.

The rearrangement joins TRBV28 to TRBJ1-3; no firm D call. The CDR3 contains 16 residues. Trimming removed 2 bases from V and 4 bases from J, with 15 bases in between. CDR1 and CDR2 (germline): MDHEN, SYDVKM. CDR3 region: CASSLLTKRTGNTIYF. In DNA form, the CDR3 reads TGTGCCAGCAGTTTACTCACAAAAAGGACCGGAAACACCATATATTTT.

This chain uses TRBV28 with TRBJ2-1; 8 bases match TRBD2. With V trimmed by 5 bases and J by 5 bases, 14 bases remained unmatched. The CDR3 totals 17 residues. Germline-derived CDR1 and CDR2 are MDHEN and SYDVKM. The CDR3 region has the DNA TGTGCCAGCAGTCCCCTCGGGCGAGCGGGGGCCGACAATGAGCAGTTCTTC. Protein product: CASSPLGRAGADNEQFF.